Below, one T cell receptor beta chain is given with its context. Its target is unknown. Together with a sample-barcoded 5' primer, a J-beta primer mix was included in a second PCR lasting about 7 to 11 cycles. TCRdb passed the 5' RACE reads through MiXCR, listing each CDR3 protein once. The sample has roughly 1,300,000 distinct CDR3 sequences; roughly 60% are singletons. Germline V gene lookup returns CDR1 MDHEN and CDR2 SYDVKM. CDR3 length: 15 residues. With 7 bases removed from V and 4 bases from J, the gap between germline ends came to 17 bases. These data are taken from a study of blood T cells in healthy people across ages. Findings and caveats of the study: A strong correlation was seen between TCR beta diversity and naive T cell percentage. Researchers deemed the diversity estimates from one million T cells underestimates.

Sequencing was performed on blood. This receptor was identified in a young man in good health. This chain uses TRBV28 with TRBJ1-5, with D perhaps TRBD1 (5 bases). Written as DNA, the CDR3 is TGTGCCAGCACCCTAGGGGCCGTTCGGAATCAGCCCCAGCATTTT. Its protein is CASTLGAVRNQPQHF.